The entry that follows covers one T cell receptor beta chain sequence. The sample originates from a study of blood T cell repertoires in COVID-19. Study information: From the United States, Italy and Spain came samples of acute and convalescent COVID-19. From T cells, B-cell-depleted T cells, or PBMCs came the material, which was cDNA or gDNA.

In the source study's methods: Quantification of nucleated cells was approximated via reference gene primer amplification. TCRdb's copy holds only in-frame clones and misses some; the assay was immunoSEQ multiplex PCR. V and J calls plus clone size are reproduced from that table; the DNA served to infer D and trimming. The table includes some 150,000 clones, 80% to 90% detected once. This CDR3 has 14 amino acids. Germline CDR1 is KGHDR and CDR2 is SFDVKD. With V trimmed by 5 bases and J by 7 bases, 8 bases remained unmatched. The sequencing input was peripheral blood. This clonotype was sampled from a woman in her sixties or seventies who had recovered from COVID-19. This chain links TRBV24-1 with TRBJ1-1, with 8 bases matching TRBD1. The CDR3 DNA sequence: TGTGCCACCAGTGCCGCGACAGGGGACAGTGAAGCTTTCTTT. Protein: CATSAATGDSEAFF.